This TCR beta chain was sequenced for a study of T cell changes during pregnancy in multiple sclerosis. The method was immunoSEQ multiplex PCR; TCRdb's version includes in-frame clones alone and lacks a portion of them. The sample holds around 36,000 clones, around 90% seen once. This CDR3 has 18 residues. Germline V gives CDR1 MNHNS, CDR2 SASEGT. J gave up 5 bases and V 4 bases, and 15 bases lay outside the gene matches. The receptor was derived from a female donor with multiple sclerosis, enrolled in a pregnancy study. The specimen was CD4+ T cells from peripheral blood mononuclear cells, collected in the third trimester of pregnancy. V gene TRBV6-1 combines with J gene TRBJ2-1, with 9 bases identical to TRBD2. CDR3: CASSGGGRLAALNNEQFF. The CDR3 coding sequence is TGTGCCAGCAGTGGGGGGGGGCGACTAGCGGCTTTAAACAATGAGCAGTTCTTC.